The sequence of this T cell receptor beta chain was determined in a study of regulatory T cells in long-lasting Graves disease (dated by TCRdb to about 2021). For the study in its entirety: Antithyroid drugs had been taken for less than 3 months by newly diagnosed Graves' disease patients. Persistent Graves' disease patients were compared with newly diagnosed Graves' disease patients by peripheral blood TCR sequencing and RNA sequencing. The study took place in China and was registered as a clinical trial. A total of approximately 35 samples underwent TCR sequencing: about 13 from persistent and some 20 from newly diagnosed Graves' disease patients.

The sample's time point, from its label and the paper: newly diagnosed GD, antithyroid drugs for less than 3 months. RNA was extracted from PBMCs in TRIzol for both TCR sequencing and RNA sequencing. The diagnosis of Graves' disease was made according to American Thyroid Association guidelines. Patients for the study were recruited at an endocrinology department in Xi'an, China. From each patient, about 9 milliliters of peripheral blood was collected into an EDTA anticoagulant tube. Ficoll Paque Plus density gradient separation was used to isolate PBMCs, and no further T cell sorting was done. RNA quality was checked with an Agilent 2100 Bioanalyzer and agarose gel, and concentration with a NanoDrop 2000. Notes on this clonotype: Its antigen is not yet known. No much larger clone exists at a distance of one base, and base qualities are not known.

Broader findings and caveats from the paper: Persistent disease showed preferential use of TRBV28, TRBJ1-2 and TRBJ2-5, whereas newly diagnosed disease favored TRBV20-1 and TRBJ2-1. Compared with newly diagnosed patients, patients with persistent Graves' disease had lower TCR Shannon entropy and fewer highly expanded clones, which suggests clonal expansion. The authors noted that the small sample size was a limitation that may lower accuracy. A larger number of public clonotypes was shared among persistent patients (2,741) than among newly diagnosed patients (around 890). The study examined only peripheral blood because the primary lesion, thyroid tissue, could not be accessed. Sequencing and analysis were limited to the TCR beta chain.

The germline V end is reduced by 8 bases and the J end by 4 bases; junction bases left unmatched: 9. Taken from cysteine to phenylalanine, the CDR3 has 15 residues. The only DNA kept is the CDR3, 45 bases in frame from the first base. Receptor libraries were prepared by multiplex PCR. TCRdb lists the instrument as Illumina HiSeq 4000. iRepertoire HTBI primers and Arm-PCR amplification of CDR3 regions were used to construct TCR beta libraries. Before sequencing, the PCR products went through gel purification. Turning to the authors' computational methods: Gene usage analysis of CDR3 amino acid clonotypes relied on the 62 TRBV and 13 to 15 TRBJ segments identified across samples. COPE and FqMerger were used to merge the filtered high-quality paired reads into contigs. Contigs were aligned with BLAST to IMGT TRBV, TRBD and TRBJ reference genes, and CDR3 was defined per IMGT. Clonotypes above 0.1% frequency were classified as highly expanded clones. Repertoire diversity was measured by Shannon entropy, and V-J evenness by the Gini coefficient. A clonotype found in more than one individual was treated as public. The public reads were quality trimmed at Q25 with fastp and then assembled into clones with MiXCR by TCRdb, keeping productive beta chains. All rows with the same CDR3 protein become a single entry with the most common DNA and genes. It is TCRdb's table, rather than the study itself, that gives the V and J calls and clone size. This sample is represented by some 250,000 distinct CDR3 sequences; about 17% of them were singletons. The ten top clones hold 22% of the sample.

The sequences come from peripheral blood mononuclear cells (PBMCs), collected at new diagnosis, from a patient treated with antithyroid drugs. The V gene is TRBV12-3 or TRBV12-4 and the J gene is TRBJ2-7, and 12 junction bases match TRBD2. This receptor was taken from a female donor with Graves disease. The DNA is TGTGCCAGCGTCCCTAGCGGGAGGGCCGGGTACGAGCAGTACTTC. Its translation reads: CASVPSGRAGYEQYF.